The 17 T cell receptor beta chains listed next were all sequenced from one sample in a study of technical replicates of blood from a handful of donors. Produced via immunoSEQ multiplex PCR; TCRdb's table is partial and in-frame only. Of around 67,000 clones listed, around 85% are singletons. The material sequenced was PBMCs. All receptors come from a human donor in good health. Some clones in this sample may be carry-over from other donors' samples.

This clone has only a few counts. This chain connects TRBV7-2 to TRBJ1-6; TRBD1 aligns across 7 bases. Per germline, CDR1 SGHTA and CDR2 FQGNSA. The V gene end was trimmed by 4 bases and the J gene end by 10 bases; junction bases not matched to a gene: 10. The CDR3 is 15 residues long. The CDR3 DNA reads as TGTGCCAGCAGCTCACGAGGGGGCGTGGGGTCACCCCTCCACTTT. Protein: CASSSRGGVGSPLHF.

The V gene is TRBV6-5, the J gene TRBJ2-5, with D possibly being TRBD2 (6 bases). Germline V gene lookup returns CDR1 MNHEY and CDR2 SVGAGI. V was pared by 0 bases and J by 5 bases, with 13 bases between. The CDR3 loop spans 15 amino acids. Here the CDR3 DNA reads TGTGCCAGCAGTTACTCCGCGGGGTCGCGGGAGACCCAGTACTTC. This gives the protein CASSYSAGSRETQYF.

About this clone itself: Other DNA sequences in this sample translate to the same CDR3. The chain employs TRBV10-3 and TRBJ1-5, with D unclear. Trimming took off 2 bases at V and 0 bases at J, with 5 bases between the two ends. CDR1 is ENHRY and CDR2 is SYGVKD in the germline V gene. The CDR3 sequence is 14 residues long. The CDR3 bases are TGTGCCATCAGTGAGGGGCCTAGCAATCAGCCCCAGCATTTT. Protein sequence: CAISEGPSNQPQHF.

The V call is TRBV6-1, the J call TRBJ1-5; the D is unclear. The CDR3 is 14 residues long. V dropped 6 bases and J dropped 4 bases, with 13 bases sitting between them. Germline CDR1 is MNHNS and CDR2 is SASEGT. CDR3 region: CASRASGPNQPQHF. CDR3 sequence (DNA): TGTGCCAGCAGGGCAAGCGGACCAAATCAGCCCCAGCATTTT.

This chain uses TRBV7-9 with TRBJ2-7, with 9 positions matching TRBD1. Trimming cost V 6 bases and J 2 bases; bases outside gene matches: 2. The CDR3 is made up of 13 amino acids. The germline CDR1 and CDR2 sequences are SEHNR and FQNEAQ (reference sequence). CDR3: CASRRTGAYEQYF. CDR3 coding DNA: TGTGCCAGCAGACGGACAGGGGCCTACGAGCAGTACTTC. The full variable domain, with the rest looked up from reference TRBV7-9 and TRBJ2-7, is DTGVSQNPRHKITKRGQNVTFRCDPISEHNRLYWYRQTLGQGPEFLTYFQNEAQLEKSRLLSDRFSAERPKGSFSTLEIQRTEQGDSAMYLCASRRTGAYEQYFGPGTRLTVT.

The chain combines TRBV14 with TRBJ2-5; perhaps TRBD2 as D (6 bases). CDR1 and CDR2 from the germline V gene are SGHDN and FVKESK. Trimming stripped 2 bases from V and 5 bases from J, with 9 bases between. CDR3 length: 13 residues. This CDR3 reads CASSQWGVETQYF. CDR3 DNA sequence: TGTGCCAGCAGCCAATGGGGGGTTGAGACCCAGTACTTC. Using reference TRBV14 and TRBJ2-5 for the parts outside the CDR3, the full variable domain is EAGVTQFPSHSVIEKGQTVTLRCDPISGHDNLYWYRRVMGKEIKFLLHFVKESKQDESGMPNNRFLAERTGGTYSTLKVQPAELEDSGVYFCASSQWGVETQYFGPGTRLLVL.

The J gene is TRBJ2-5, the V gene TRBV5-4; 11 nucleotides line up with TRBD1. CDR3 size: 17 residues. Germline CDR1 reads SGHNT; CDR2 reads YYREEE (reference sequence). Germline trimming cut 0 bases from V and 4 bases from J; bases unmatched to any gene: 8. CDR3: CASSLGIGQGAGETQYF. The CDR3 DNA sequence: TGTGCCAGCAGCTTGGGTATAGGACAGGGGGCGGGAGAGACCCAGTACTTC. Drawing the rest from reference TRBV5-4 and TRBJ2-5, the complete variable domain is ETGVTQSPTHLIKTRGQQVTLRCSSQSGHNTVSWYQQALGQGPQFIFQYYREEENGRGNFPPRFSGLQFPNYSSELNVNALELDDSALYLCASSLGIGQGAGETQYFGPGTRLLVL.

The CDR3 loop reads CASSQVDRSYEQYF. Here the CDR3 DNA reads TGCGCCAGCAGCCAAGTAGACAGATCCTACGAGCAGTACTTC. The chain carries TRBV4-3 and TRBJ2-7; the D gene is possibly TRBD1 (5 bases). This CDR3 region has 14 residues. V was trimmed by 1 base and J by 1 base, leaving 8 bases between them. The germline gives CDR1 LGHNA, CDR2 YSLEER.

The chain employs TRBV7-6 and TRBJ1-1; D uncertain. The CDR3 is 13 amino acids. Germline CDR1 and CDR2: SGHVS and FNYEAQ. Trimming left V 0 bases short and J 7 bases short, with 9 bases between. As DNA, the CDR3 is TGTGCCAGCAGCTTAGCGGTAGAGGGTGAAGCTTTCTTT. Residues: CASSLAVEGEAFF.

Here the CDR3 DNA reads TGTGCCAGCTCACCATCGATCTTGGAGAATTCTAACTATGGCTACACCTTC. This encodes CASSPSILENSNYGYTF. The rearrangement joins TRBV18 to TRBJ1-2, with unresolved D. Trimming pared 2 bases from V and 0 bases from J, leaving 16 bases between. This CDR3 contains 17 residues. CDR1 is KGHSH and CDR2 is LQKENI in the germline V gene.

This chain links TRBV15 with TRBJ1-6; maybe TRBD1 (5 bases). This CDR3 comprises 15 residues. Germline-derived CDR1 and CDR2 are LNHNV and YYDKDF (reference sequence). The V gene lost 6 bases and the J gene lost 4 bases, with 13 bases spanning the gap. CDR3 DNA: TGTGCCACCAGAGCGGGACGGAATTATAATTCACCCCTCCACTTT. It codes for CATRAGRNYNSPLHF.

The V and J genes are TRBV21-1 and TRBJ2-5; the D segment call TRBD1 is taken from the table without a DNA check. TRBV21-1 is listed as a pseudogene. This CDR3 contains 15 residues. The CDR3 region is CASSLRPGRQETQYF. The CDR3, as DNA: TGTGCCAGCAGCTTACGGCCAGGCCGCCAAGAGACCCAGTACTTC.

CDR3 sequence reads: CASSLEGPISSYNEQFF. CDR3 DNA: TGTGCCAGCAGCTTAGAGGGCCCGATAAGCTCCTACAATGAGCAGTTCTTC. The chain joins TRBV7-3 to TRBJ2-1; D perhaps matches TRBD2 (5 bases). Germline lookup yields CDR1 SGHTA and CDR2 FQGTGA. Trimming removed 2 bases at V and 0 bases at J, with 14 bases between. The CDR3 sequence is 17 residues long.

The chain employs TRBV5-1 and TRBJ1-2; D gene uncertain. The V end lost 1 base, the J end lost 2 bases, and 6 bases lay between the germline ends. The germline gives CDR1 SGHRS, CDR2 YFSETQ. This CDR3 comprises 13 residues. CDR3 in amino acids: CASSLNGNYGYTF. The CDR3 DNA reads TGCGCCAGCAGCTTGAACGGGAACTATGGCTACACCTTC.

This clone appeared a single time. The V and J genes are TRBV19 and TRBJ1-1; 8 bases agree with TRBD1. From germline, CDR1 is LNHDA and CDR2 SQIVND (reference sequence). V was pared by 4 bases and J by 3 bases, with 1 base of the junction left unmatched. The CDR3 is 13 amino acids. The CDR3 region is CASSTDRDTEAFF. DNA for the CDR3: TGTGCCAGTAGTACGGACAGGGACACTGAAGCTTTCTTT.

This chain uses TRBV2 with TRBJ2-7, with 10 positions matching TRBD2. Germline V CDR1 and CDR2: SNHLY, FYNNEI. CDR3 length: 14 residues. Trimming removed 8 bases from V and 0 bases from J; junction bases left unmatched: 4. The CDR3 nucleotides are TGTGCCAGCCGGGTAGCGGGGGGCTCCTACGAGCAGTACTTC. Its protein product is CASRVAGGSYEQYF.

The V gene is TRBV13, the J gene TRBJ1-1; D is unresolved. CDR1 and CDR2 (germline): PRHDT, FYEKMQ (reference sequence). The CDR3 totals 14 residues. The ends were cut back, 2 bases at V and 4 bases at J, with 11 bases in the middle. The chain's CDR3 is CASSLRGGSTEAFF. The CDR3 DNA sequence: TGTGCCAGCAGCTTACGAGGCGGGAGCACTGAAGCTTTCTTT. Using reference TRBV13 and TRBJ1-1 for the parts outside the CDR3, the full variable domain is AAGVIQSPRHLIKEKRETATLKCYPIPRHDTVYWYQQGPGQDPQFLISFYEKMQSDKGSIPDRFSAQQFSDYHSELNMSSLELGDSALYFCASSLRGGSTEAFFGQGTRLTVV.